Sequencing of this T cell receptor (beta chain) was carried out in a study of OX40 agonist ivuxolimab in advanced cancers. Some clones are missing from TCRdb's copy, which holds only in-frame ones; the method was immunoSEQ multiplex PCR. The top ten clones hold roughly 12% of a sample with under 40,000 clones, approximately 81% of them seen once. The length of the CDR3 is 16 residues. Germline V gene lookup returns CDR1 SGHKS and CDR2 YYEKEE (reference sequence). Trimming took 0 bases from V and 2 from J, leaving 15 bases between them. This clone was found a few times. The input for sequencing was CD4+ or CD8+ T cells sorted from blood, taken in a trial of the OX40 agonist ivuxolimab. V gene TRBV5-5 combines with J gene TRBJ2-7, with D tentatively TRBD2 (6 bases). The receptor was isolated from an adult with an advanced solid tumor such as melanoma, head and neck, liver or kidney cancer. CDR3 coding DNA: TGTGCCAGCAGCTTGGCCGCGACTAGGAGCCCCTACGAGCAGTACTTC. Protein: CASSLAATRSPYEQYF. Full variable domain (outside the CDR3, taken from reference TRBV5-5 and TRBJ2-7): DAGVTQSPTHLIKTRGQQVTLRCSPISGHKSVSWYQQVLGQGPQFIFQYYEKEERGRGNFPDRFSARQFPNYSSELNVNALLLGDSALYLCASSLAATRSPYEQYFGPGTRLTVT.